These 12 T cell receptor beta chains were sequenced from one sample in a study of technical replicates of blood from a handful of donors. This table comes from immunoSEQ multiplex PCR, and its TCRdb copy is limited to in-frame clones, with some not included. The sample contains around 17,000 clones, about 79% of which appear only once. Sequenced input: PBMCs. The receptors shown here come from a human donor in good health. Some clones in this sample may be carry-over from other donors' samples.

The V call is TRBV29-1, the J call TRBJ1-2; maybe TRBD1 (5 bases). CDR1 is SQVTM and CDR2 is ANQGSEA in the germline V gene. V was pared by 4 bases and J by 7 bases, with 16 bases between. This CDR3 spans 13 amino acids. DNA of the CDR3: TGCAGCGTTGGGGTTCCTGGGAGGGGTGGCTACACCTTC. Its translation is CSVGVPGRGGYTF.

The chain recombines TRBV5-1 with TRBJ2-7; 8 bases fit TRBD2. CDR1 is SGHRS and CDR2 is YFSETQ in the germline V gene. The CDR3 runs to 13 residues. Unmatched junction bases numbered 6, after V lost 5 bases and J lost 5 bases. The CDR3 loop is CASSRSGSDEQYF. The CDR3 nucleotides are TGCGCCAGCAGTCGGAGCGGGAGCGACGAGCAGTACTTC.

This chain connects TRBV9 to TRBJ1-1; TRBD1 agrees at 7 bases. Germline lookup yields CDR1 SGDLS and CDR2 YYNGEE. The CDR3 contains 14 residues. The V segment lost 0 bases and the J segment 6 bases; nucleotides outside the gene matches: 5. This chain's CDR3 is CASSVVEGQPEAFF. In DNA form, the CDR3 reads TGTGCCAGCAGCGTAGTTGAGGGACAGCCTGAAGCTTTCTTT.

V and J are TRBV30 and TRBJ2-1, with a possible D match to TRBD2 (6 bases). V lost 2 bases and J lost 1, with 15 bases in between. The CDR3 spans 16 residues. Germline V CDR1 and CDR2: GTSNPN, SVGIG (reference sequence). The CDR3 DNA sequence: TGTGCCTGGAGTTACCAGGGACTTAGTTCCTACAATGAGCAGTTCTTC. Encoded protein: CAWSYQGLSSYNEQFF.

The chain is built from TRBV10-2 and TRBJ2-7; 9 nucleotides align to TRBD2. Germline V gives CDR1 WSHSY, CDR2 SAAADI. The J segment lost 7 bases and the V segment lost 3 bases, leaving 13 bases of the junction unmatched. The CDR3 sequence is 16 residues long. This CDR3 is CASSDYRAGGLREQYF. In nucleotides, the CDR3 is TGCGCCAGCAGTGATTACAGAGCGGGAGGATTGAGAGAGCAGTACTTC.

A few counts support this clone. The chain combines TRBV7-9 with TRBJ2-7, with 7 nucleotides matching TRBD2. Germline V gene sequence: CDR1 SEHNR, CDR2 FQNEAQ (reference sequence). Losses at the gene ends were 5 bases for V and 4 bases for J; bases not matched to a gene: 14. This CDR3 comprises 16 residues. In DNA form, the CDR3 reads TGTGCCAGCAGCAAATTATCACGGACTAGGGGTTACGAGCAGTACTTC. Amino acid sequence: CASSKLSRTRGYEQYF.

V is TRBV27 and J is TRBJ2-7; 8 bases are shared with TRBD1. This CDR3 has 17 residues. In germline, CDR1 is MNHEY, CDR2 SMNVEV (reference sequence). With V trimmed by 6 bases and J by 3 bases, 16 bases remained unmatched. DNA of the CDR3: TGTGCCAGCAGCGTTACTCGTAGGTACAGGGGGGACTACGAGCAGTACTTC. This translates into CASSVTRRYRGDYEQYF.

The rearrangement uses TRBV7-9 and TRBJ2-3; possible D gene TRBD2, 5 bases. Germline-derived CDR1 and CDR2 are SEHNR and FQNEAQ (reference sequence). The germline V and J ends were trimmed by 9 bases and 4 bases, with 8 bases remaining between them. The CDR3 loop spans 11 amino acids. CDR3 loop: CASGSADTQYF. The CDR3 coding sequence is TGTGCCAGTGGGAGCGCAGATACGCAGTATTTT.

The chain joins TRBV11-3 to TRBJ1-1, with a possible D match to TRBD1 (6 bases). The CDR3 extends over 13 amino acids. The germline V and J ends were trimmed by 1 base and 8 bases, with 11 bases remaining between them. Germline CDR1 reads SGHNT; CDR2 reads YENEEA. Here the CDR3 DNA reads TGTGCCAGCAGCTTAGGTCCCGGGACAGAAGCTTTCTTT. This gives the protein CASSLGPGTEAFF.

The V and J genes are TRBV2 and TRBJ2-1; TRBD2 matches at 9 bases. This CDR3 region has 16 residues. CDR1 is SNHLY, CDR2 FYNNEI, per germline. V was pared by 5 bases and J by 6 bases, with 11 bases of the junction left unmatched. The CDR3 nucleotides read TGTGCCAGCAGTCCCCCCGGGACTAGCTTCCTCAATGAGCAGTTCTTC. This translates into CASSPPGTSFLNEQFF.

The rearrangement joins TRBV19 to TRBJ2-7; D uncertain. The CDR3 extends over 15 amino acids. Germline V gene sequence: CDR1 LNHDA, CDR2 SQIVND (reference sequence). V gave up 0 bases and J gave up 2 bases, with 11 bases separating them. The CDR3 DNA reads TGTGCCAGTAGTATAGATGGTGGCTGGCCCTACGAGCAGTACTTC. Translation gives CASSIDGGWPYEQYF.

The V and J genes are TRBV7-2 and TRBJ1-5; 8 bases are shared with TRBD1. Germline V gene lookup returns CDR1 SGHTA and CDR2 FQGNSA. The CDR3 has 14 amino acids. Unmatched junction bases numbered 4, after V lost 3 bases and J lost 6 bases. CDR3 bases: TGTGCCAGCAGCTTCGGGACAGGAGGTCAGCCCCAGCATTTT. This encodes CASSFGTGGQPQHF.